The rows below give T cell receptor beta chains drawn from one sample of a study of blood T cell repertoires in COVID-19. The protocol was immunoSEQ multiplex PCR, while the TCRdb copy is restricted to in-frame clones and leaves out a portion. The sample has tens of thousands of clones, roughly 87% seen once. The source material was peripheral blood. These receptors were obtained from a man in his forties or fifties with COVID-19, enrolled during active disease. The CDR3 runs from the conserved cysteine through the conserved F or W. Fields, in order: J gene, D gene, V gene, CDR3 DNA, CDR3 protein. A D gene is named only where the DNA matches it firmly.

TRBJ2-3 - TRBV11-2 TGTGCCAGCAGCAAATTCGGTTCAGGCCCCAGCACAGATACGCAGTATTTT CASSKFGSGPSTDTQYF
TRBJ1-5 TRBD1 TRBV19 TGTGCCAGTAGTATCATGGGACAGGGAAGACAGCCCCAGCATTTT CASSIMGQGRQPQHF
TRBJ2-7 TRBD2 TRBV27 TGTGCCAGCAGTTTGCGTGGACGGGGGGCCTACGAGCAGTACTTC CASSLRGRGAYEQYF
TRBJ2-2 TRBD1 TRBV3-1/TRBV3-2 TGTGCCAGCAGCCCAAGTCCCGGGACAGGGAGCGGGGAGCTGTTTTTT CASSPSPGTGSGELFF
TRBJ2-1 - TRBV24-1 TGTGCCACCAGGCCCCTCTACCCTACCAATGAGCAGTTCTTC CATRPLYPTNEQFF
TRBJ1-1 TRBD1 TRBV2 TGTGCCAGCACAATCGGACAGGCCACTGAAGCTTTCTTT CASTIGQATEAFF
TRBJ1-6 TRBD1 TRBV14 TGTGCCAGCAGCCAAGTGAGGATCCGGGGACAGGGGTATAATTCACCCCTCCACTTT CASSQVRIRGQGYNSPLHF
TRBJ2-3 TRBD2 TRBV4-2 TGTGCCAGCAGCCCGGGACTAGCGGGGGGCGGGGGCACAGATACGCAGTATTTT CASSPGLAGGGGTDTQYF
TRBJ2-7 TRBD1 TRBV7-9 TGTGCCAGCAGCTTAGGGACAGGCTACGAGCAGTACTTC CASSLGTGYEQYF
TRBJ2-1 - TRBV24-1 TGTGCCACCAGTGAGTATAATACAGGGTACAATGAGCAGTTCTTC CATSEYNTGYNEQFF
TRBJ1-3 - TRBV11-3 TGTGCCAGCAGCGGGGGACAATCTGGAAACACCATATATTTT CASSGGQSGNTIYF